These 21 T cell receptor beta chains came from one sample sequenced in a study of T cell repertoires in cytomegalovirus infection. MiXCR, run by TCRdb on the reads, gives a single entry per CDR3 protein. The table records 350,000 to 500,000 distinct CDR3 sequences, approximately 31% of them present only once. The sequencing input was PBMCs. The receptors here all came from a human donor in good health (CMV status not recorded). Some clones in this sample may be carry-over from other donors' samples.

This clonotype was seen only a few times. The chain joins TRBV10-3 to TRBJ2-2, with D unclear. The germline V gene encodes CDR1 ENHRY and CDR2 SYGVKD. V was shortened by 7 bases and J by 0 bases, with 12 bases between the two germline ends. This CDR3 region has 15 residues. The CDR3 DNA reads TGTGCCATCATGAATAGGGAATCGAACACCGGGGAGCTGTTTTTT. Protein product: CAIMNRESNTGELFF.

This clonotype was detected only a few times. V and J are TRBV7-3 and TRBJ1-1, with a tentative D call TRBD1 (5 bases). V lost 0 bases, J lost 8 bases, and 10 bases lay in between. Looked up from germline, CDR1 is SGHTA and CDR2 is FQGTGA. CDR3 length: 13 residues. In DNA, the CDR3 is TGTGCCAGCAGCTTAACGCGGGGCAAGGAAGCTTTCTTT. This translates into CASSLTRGKEAFF.

With respect to this clonotype: The junction departs from germline at one end; a sequencing error may be responsible. The chain employs TRBV6-6 and TRBJ2-7; 9 bases align to TRBD2. Per germline, CDR1 MNHNY and CDR2 SVGAGI (reference sequence). This CDR3 has 13 residues. As DNA, the CDR3 is TGTGCCAGCAGGGCGGGGGGGACCTACGAGCCGTACTTC. The encoded protein is CASRAGGTYEPYF.

This clonotype has a count of ten or more. The chain recombines TRBV12-3 or TRBV12-4 with TRBJ1-5; 7 bases fit TRBD1. V lost 6 bases and J lost 2; bases outside the gene matches: 4. The CDR3 loop spans 14 amino acids. CDR3 in DNA: TGTGCCAGCAGCAAAACAGGGGGCAATCAGCCCCAGCATTTT. Encoded protein: CASSKTGGNQPQHF.

In its sample, this clonotype was seen a few times. This rearrangement joins TRBV12-3 or TRBV12-4 to TRBJ2-7; TRBD2 matches 10 bases. The V segment lost 7 bases and the J segment 5 bases; nucleotides outside the gene matches: 8. This CDR3 is built from 14 residues. The CDR3 reads CASKNGLAAHEQYF. The CDR3 DNA sequence: TGTGCCAGCAAAAATGGACTAGCGGCTCACGAGCAGTACTTC.

The chain links TRBV6-2 or TRBV6-3 to TRBJ2-1, with 7 bases identical to TRBD1. The V gene's germline CDR1 is MNHEY and CDR2 SVGEGT. After removal of 6 bases from V and 2 bases from J, the junction contained 7 bases not matched to a gene. The CDR3 totals 15 residues. For the CDR3, the DNA is TGTGCCAGCAGCCACCGGGACAGTACCTACAATGAGCAGTTCTTC. Protein sequence: CASSHRDSTYNEQFF.

The chain carries TRBV4-1 and TRBJ1-2; possibly TRBD1 for D (6 bases). The V and J ends lost 3 bases and 4 bases respectively, with 15 bases between them. CDR3 length: 15 amino acids. The V gene's germline CDR1 is MGHRA and CDR2 YSYEKL. CDR3 amino acids: CASSQDSPLFYGYTF. The CDR3 DNA reads as TGCGCCAGCAGCCAGGACAGCCCTCTTTTCTATGGCTACACCTTC.

This clonotype was observed a few times. The J gene is TRBJ1-1, the V gene TRBV27, with 10 bases aligning to TRBD1. The junction had 7 bases not matched to a gene; V was cut back by 5 bases and J by 1 base. Germline CDR1 reads MNHEY; CDR2 reads SMNVEV (reference sequence). The length of the CDR3 is 16 residues. The CDR3 sequence is CASSVTGGRPNTEAFF. In DNA, the CDR3 is TGTGCCAGCAGTGTGACAGGGGGCCGCCCGAACACTGAAGCTTTCTTT.

The chain combines TRBV5-1 with TRBJ2-1; D ambiguous. Germline V gene lookup returns CDR1 SGHRS and CDR2 YFSETQ. Trimming cost V 0 bases and J 7 bases, with 5 bases left between them. The CDR3 is 12 amino acids. CDR3 sequence: CASSLDGNEQFF. The CDR3 DNA is TGCGCCAGCAGCTTGGATGGGAATGAGCAGTTCTTC.

This clonotype was observed many times. V is TRBV9 and J is TRBJ2-7; D remains unclear. Germline V CDR1 and CDR2: SGDLS, YYNGEE. V was pared by 0 bases and J by 5 bases, with 6 bases between. The CDR3 runs 12 residues. In DNA, the CDR3 is TGTGCCAGCAGCGTAGATGGAAACGAGCAGTACTTC. Translated: CASSVDGNEQYF. Based on the CDR3 plus reference TRBV9 and TRBJ2-7, the full variable domain is DSGVTQTPKHLITATGQRVTLRCSPRSGDLSVYWYQQSLDQGLQFLIQYYNGEERAKGNILERFSAQQFPDLHSELNLSSLELGDSALYFCASSVDGNEQYFGPGTRLTVT.

Turning to this clonotype: A read error is likely, as this CDR3 ends without the conserved phenylalanine or tryptophan. The limits of the CDR3 on the DNA are not certain, so only TCRdb's listed CDR3 is given. This chain uses TRBV7-2 with TRBJ1-5; the DNA was not compared with TRBD1, the D call given in the table. The CDR3 sequence runs 13 residues, both termini included. Germline V gene lookup returns CDR1 SGHTA and CDR2 FQGNSA. CDR3 sequence reads: CASQGAANQPKHC.

A word on this clonotype: Given a much more abundant clone one base away, this may be a read error. The CDR3 DNA reads TGCTCCAGCAGCCAAGATACAGGGATCTATGGCTACACCTTC. Encoded protein: CSSSQDTGIYGYTF. The rearrangement links TRBV4-1 to TRBJ1-2, with D perhaps TRBD1 (6 bases). The CDR3 is 14 amino acids. In germline, CDR1 is MGHRA, CDR2 YSYEKL.

This clonotype was picked up a small number of times. The chain links TRBV24-1 to TRBJ1-5, with D possibly being TRBD1 (5 bases). V was clipped by 5 bases and J by 5 bases, with 12 bases between them. Germline V gives CDR1 KGHDR, CDR2 SFDVKD. The CDR3 has 14 residues. CDR3 sequence: CATSGGHPYQPQHF. The CDR3 region has the DNA TGTGCCACCAGTGGTGGACATCCCTATCAGCCCCAGCATTTT.

The table lists this clonotype with a few counts. The rearrangement uses TRBV19 and TRBJ2-5, with 7 positions matching TRBD1. CDR3 size: 14 residues. In germline, CDR1 is LNHDA, CDR2 SQIVND (reference sequence). V gave up 7 bases and J gave up 0 bases; unmatched junction bases: 5. The CDR3 spells CASTSGQYQETQYF. The DNA of the CDR3 is TGTGCCAGTACCTCGGGACAGTACCAAGAGACCCAGTACTTC.

The chain carries TRBV11-2 and TRBJ2-2; D unresolved. The V end lost 2 bases, the J end lost 1 base, and 11 bases lay between the germline ends. The CDR3 runs 16 residues. The germline gives CDR1 SGHAT, CDR2 FQNNGV. The CDR3, as DNA: TGTGCCAGCAGCTTATTCCGTCCGATGAACACCGGGGAGCTGTTTTTT. This gives the protein CASSLFRPMNTGELFF.

This clonotype was seen more than once but under ten times. The rearrangement uses TRBV12-3 or TRBV12-4 and TRBJ2-1; D perhaps matches TRBD1 (5 bases). Trimming took off 3 bases at V and 7 bases at J, with 13 bases between the two ends. The CDR3 sequence is 14 residues long. The CDR3 protein is CASSFFTGLNEQFF. The CDR3, as DNA: TGTGCCAGCAGTTTTTTTACAGGATTGAATGAGCAGTTCTTC.

The chain couples TRBV11-2 to TRBJ2-1; 12 bases are shared with TRBD1. There are 16 residues in the CDR3. CDR1 SGHAT and CDR2 FQNNGV come from the germline V gene. The ends lost 2 bases at V and 10 bases at J; junction bases unmatched: 9. DNA for the CDR3: TGTGCCAGCAGCTTAATCCGGGGACAGGGGGCTCGGGAGCAGTTCTTC. Amino acid sequence: CASSLIRGQGAREQFF.

This clonotype was detected a few times. The chain carries TRBV6-1 and TRBJ2-2, with 8 nucleotides matching TRBD1. The ends lost 4 bases at V and 4 bases at J; junction bases unmatched: 8. Germline V gene data show CDR1 as MNHNS and CDR2 as SASEGT. The CDR3 is 16 amino acids. The CDR3 sequence is CASSAQWTGPTGELFF. DNA for the CDR3: TGTGCCAGCAGTGCTCAGTGGACAGGGCCCACCGGGGAGCTGTTTTTT.

The chain carries TRBV4-1 and TRBJ2-7, with D tentatively TRBD1 or TRBD2 (5 bases each). CDR3 length: 15 amino acids. Trimming stripped 3 bases from V and 2 bases from J, with 14 bases between. CDR1 and CDR2 (germline): MGHRA, YSYEKL. The CDR3 DNA sequence: TGCGCCAGCAGCCAGTACCGGGACGGACCCTACGAGCAGTACTTC. Its translation: CASSQYRDGPYEQYF.

This clonotype was counted once. The chain combines TRBV20-1 with TRBJ1-2, with D possibly being TRBD1 (6 bases). Germline values: CDR1 DFQATT, CDR2 SNEGSKA (reference sequence). The CDR3 covers 13 residues. With 1 base removed from V and 4 bases from J, the gap between germline ends came to 10 bases. The CDR3 here is CSARGTALYGYTF. The CDR3 bases are TGCAGTGCTAGAGGGACAGCCCTCTATGGCTACACCTTC.

This clonotype was seen repeatedly, ten times or more. J is TRBJ1-4 and V is TRBV5-5; TRBD1 is a possible D gene (5 bases). Germline V lookup: CDR1 SGHKS, CDR2 YYEKEE (reference sequence). V was clipped by 3 bases and J by 2 bases, with 23 bases between them. The CDR3 runs to 19 residues. The CDR3 DNA reads as TGTGCCAGCAGCTCCGGTGGGGCTACTTCGCCCGTCACTAATGAAAAACTGTTTTTT. As protein: CASSSGGATSPVTNEKLFF.